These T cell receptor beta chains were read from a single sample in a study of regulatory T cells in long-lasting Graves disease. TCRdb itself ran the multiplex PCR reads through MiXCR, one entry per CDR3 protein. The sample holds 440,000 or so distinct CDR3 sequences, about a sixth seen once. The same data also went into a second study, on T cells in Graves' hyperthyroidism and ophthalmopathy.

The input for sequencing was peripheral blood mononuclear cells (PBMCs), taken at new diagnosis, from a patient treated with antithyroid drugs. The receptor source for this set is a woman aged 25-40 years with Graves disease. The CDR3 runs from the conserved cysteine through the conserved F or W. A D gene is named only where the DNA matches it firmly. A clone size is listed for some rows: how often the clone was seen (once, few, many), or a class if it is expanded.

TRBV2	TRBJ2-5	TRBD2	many	CASRWKLAGGETQYF	TGTGCCAGCAGATGGAAACTAGCGGGAGGAGAGACCCAGTACTTC
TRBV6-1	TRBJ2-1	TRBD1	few	CAGRDRGHEQFF	TGTGCCGGACGGGACAGGGGCCATGAGCAGTTCTTC
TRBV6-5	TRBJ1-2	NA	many	CASSYSLRTMGGTNYGYTF	TGTGCCAGCAGTTACTCGCTACGAACTATGGGAGGCACTAACTATGGCTACACCTTC
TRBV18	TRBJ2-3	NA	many	CASSPWGIRDTQYF	TGTGCCAGCTCACCATGGGGGATTCGTGATACGCAGTATTTT
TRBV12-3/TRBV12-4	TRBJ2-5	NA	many	CASSLTQGRETQYF	TGTGCCAGCAGTTTAACACAGGGACGGGAGACCCAGTACTTC
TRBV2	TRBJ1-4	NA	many	CASEGGEKLFF	TGTGCCAGCGAGGGAGGTGAAAAACTGTTTTTT
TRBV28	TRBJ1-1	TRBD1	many	CASSLTGEAFF	TGTGCCAGCAGTTTGACAGGGGAAGCTTTCTTT
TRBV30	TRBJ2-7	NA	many	CAWRPMGSGDYEQYF	TGTGCCTGGAGACCCATGGGTAGCGGTGACTACGAGCAGTACTTC
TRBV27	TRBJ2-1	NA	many	CASSLYQTPHRVSYNEQFF	TGTGCCAGCAGTTTATACCAAACTCCTCACAGGGTATCCTACAATGAGCAGTTCTTC
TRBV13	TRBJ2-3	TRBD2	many	CASSLSGRVSGSQYF	TGTGCCAGCAGCCTTAGCGGGAGAGTCTCTGGTTCGCAGTATTTT
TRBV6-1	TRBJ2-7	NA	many	CASRTRVGEVYEQYF	TGTGCCAGCAGGACTCGGGTGGGAGAGGTCTACGAGCAGTACTTC
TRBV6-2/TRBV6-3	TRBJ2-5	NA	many	CASSYSRDDPNGQETQYF	TGTGCCAGCAGTTACTCGAGGGACGACCCAAACGGCCAAGAGACCCAGTACTTC
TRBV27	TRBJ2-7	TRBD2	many	CASSITSGSYEQYF	TGTGCCAGCAGTATCACTAGCGGGAGCTACGAGCAGTACTTC
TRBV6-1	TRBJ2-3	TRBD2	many	CASSILAGVFADTQYF	TGTGCCAGCAGTATACTAGCGGGAGTCTTCGCAGATACGCAGTATTTT
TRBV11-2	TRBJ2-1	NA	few	CASSLVSYPQFF	TGTGCCAGCAGCTTAGTGAGTTACCCGCAGTTCTTC
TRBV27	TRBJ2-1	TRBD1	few	CASSLFGSTGGSLSRQFF	TGTGCCAGCAGTTTATTCGGATCGACAGGGGGCAGCCTCAGCAGGCAGTTCTTC
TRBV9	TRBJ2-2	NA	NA	CASSVWGSQTGELFF	TGTGCCAGCAGCGTTTGGGGGAGTCAGACCGGGGAGCTGTTTTTT
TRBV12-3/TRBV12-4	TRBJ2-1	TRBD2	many	CASSFRPGLAVWDEQFF	TGTGCCAGCAGTTTTCGGCCGGGACTAGCTGTTTGGGATGAGCAGTTCTTC
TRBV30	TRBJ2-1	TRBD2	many	CAWRAAGGNYNEQFF	TGTGCCTGGAGAGCAGCGGGAGGGAACTACAATGAGCAGTTCTTC
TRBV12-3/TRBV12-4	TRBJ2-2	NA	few	CASSLRTGGLFF	TGTGCCAGCAGTTTGAGGACCGGGGGGCTGTTTTTT
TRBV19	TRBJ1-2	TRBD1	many	CASSMVIRKRQGAFPNYGYTF	TGTGCCAGTAGTATGGTAATCCGGAAGAGACAGGGGGCATTCCCCAACTATGGCTACACCTTC
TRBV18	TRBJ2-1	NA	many	CASSPGRHNEQFF	TGTGCCAGCTCACCTGGTCGTCACAATGAGCAGTTCTTC
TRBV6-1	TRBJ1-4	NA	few	CASSVIREKLFF	TGTGCCAGCAGCGTCATTAGGGAAAAACTGTTTTTT
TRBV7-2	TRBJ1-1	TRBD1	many	CASSLVTGSAEAFF	TGTGCCAGCAGCTTAGTGACAGGGTCCGCTGAAGCTTTCTTT
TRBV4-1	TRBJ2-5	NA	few	CASSPRTKETQYF	TGCGCCAGCAGCCCACGGACTAAAGAGACCCAGTACTTC
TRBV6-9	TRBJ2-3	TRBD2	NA	CASSYGPGGDTQYF	TGTGCCAGCAGTTACGGACCGGGAGGGGATACGCAGTATTTT
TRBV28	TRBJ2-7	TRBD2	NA	CASGVAGEVHEQYF	TGTGCCAGTGGGGTAGCGGGAGAGGTCCACGAGCAGTACTTC
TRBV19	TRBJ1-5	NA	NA	CASSSHPADSNQPQHF	TGTGCCAGTAGTTCCCATCCCGCAGATAGCAATCAGCCCCAGCATTTT
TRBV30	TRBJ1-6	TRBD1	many	CALDRGFNSPLHF	TGTGCCTTGGACAGGGGGTTCAATTCACCCCTCCACTTT
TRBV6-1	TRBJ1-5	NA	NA	CASQRGPKYDSNQPQHF	TGTGCCAGCCAACGAGGCCCAAAGTACGATAGCAATCAGCCCCAGCATTTT
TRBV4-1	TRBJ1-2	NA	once	CASSQDGDRGYTF	TGCGCCAGCAGCCAAGATGGGGATCGGGGCTACACCTTC
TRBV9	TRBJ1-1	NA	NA	CASSVVGETIEAFF	TGTGCCAGCAGCGTTGTGGGTGAAACTATTGAAGCTTTCTTT
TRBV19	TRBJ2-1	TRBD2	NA	CASSIRTSGHNEQFF	TGTGCCAGTAGTATCCGGACTAGCGGGCACAATGAGCAGTTCTTC
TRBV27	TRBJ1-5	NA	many	CASSPAGRHQPQHF	TGTGCCAGCAGTCCGGCAGGGAGGCATCAGCCCCAGCATTTT
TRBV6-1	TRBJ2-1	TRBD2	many	CASLLAGGYRNEQFF	TGTGCCAGTTTACTAGCGGGAGGGTATAGGAATGAGCAGTTCTTC
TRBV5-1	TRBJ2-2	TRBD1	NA	CASSVDRVSDTGELFF	TGCGCCAGCAGCGTAGACAGGGTATCGGACACCGGGGAGCTGTTTTTT
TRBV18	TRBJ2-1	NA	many	CASLDKYNEQFF	TGTGCCAGCTTAGATAAGTACAATGAGCAGTTCTTC
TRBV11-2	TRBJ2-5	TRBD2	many	CASSRTSGRQTQYF	TGTGCCAGCAGCCGGACTAGCGGGAGGCAGACCCAGTACTTC
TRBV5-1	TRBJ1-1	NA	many	CASSLVQGQTEAFF	TGCGCCAGCAGCTTGGTGCAGGGCCAGACTGAAGCTTTCTTT
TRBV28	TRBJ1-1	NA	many	CASSLPGQPPPEAFF	TGTGCCAGCAGTTTACCAGGACAGCCCCCACCTGAAGCTTTCTTT
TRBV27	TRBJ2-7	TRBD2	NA	CASTPGTSGAFYEQYF	TGTGCCAGCACCCCGGGGACTAGCGGAGCTTTCTACGAGCAGTACTTC
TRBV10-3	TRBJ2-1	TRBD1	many	CAISHPGQGGNEQFF	TGTGCCATCAGTCATCCGGGACAGGGGGGGAATGAGCAGTTCTTC
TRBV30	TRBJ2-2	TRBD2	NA	CAWRAGDGTGELFF	TGTGCCTGGAGAGCGGGAGATGGCACCGGGGAGCTGTTTTTT
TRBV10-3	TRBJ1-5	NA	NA	CAISGGRTNQPQHF	TGTGCCATCAGTGGGGGACGGACCAATCAGCCCCAGCATTTT
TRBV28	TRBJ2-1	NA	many	CASSLTDSHNEQFF	TGTGCCAGCAGTTTAACGGACAGCCACAATGAGCAGTTCTTC
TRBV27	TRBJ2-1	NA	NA	CASSSTVGGYEQFF	TGTGCCAGCAGTTCAACTGTCGGTGGGTATGAGCAGTTCTTC
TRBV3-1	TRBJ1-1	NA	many	CASNANRGATEAFF	TGTGCCAGCAACGCAAATAGAGGGGCCACTGAAGCTTTCTTT
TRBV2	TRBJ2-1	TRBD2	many	CAGTSGRSYNEQFF	TGTGCCGGGACTAGCGGGAGGTCCTACAATGAGCAGTTCTTC
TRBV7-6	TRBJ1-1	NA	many	CASTREQGTEAFF	TGTGCCAGCACACGGGAACAGGGCACTGAAGCTTTCTTT
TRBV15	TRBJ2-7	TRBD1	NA	CATQQRADRAYEQYF	TGTGCCACACAGCAGAGGGCGGACAGGGCTTACGAGCAGTACTTC
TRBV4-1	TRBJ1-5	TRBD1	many	CASSQSGGGNQPQHF	TGCGCCAGCAGCCAATCAGGGGGCGGCAATCAGCCCCAGCATTTT
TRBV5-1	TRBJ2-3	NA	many	CASSKGQITDTQYF	TGCGCCAGCAGCAAAGGACAGATCACAGATACGCAGTATTTT
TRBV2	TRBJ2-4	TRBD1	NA	CASTRRIRDRGDIQYF	TGTGCCAGCACTCGGAGGATCCGGGACAGGGGGGACATTCAGTACTTC
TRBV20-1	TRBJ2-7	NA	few	CSPLKEYEQYF	TGCAGTCCTCTTAAGGAATACGAGCAGTACTTC
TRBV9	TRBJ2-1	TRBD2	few	CASSVVGREVGNEQFF	TGTGCCAGCAGCGTAGTGGGGCGGGAGGTCGGGAATGAGCAGTTCTTC
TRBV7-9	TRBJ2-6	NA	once	CASRRRDTIPAGANVLTF	TGTGCCAGCAGGCGTAGAGACACCATCCCCGCGGGGGCCAACGTCCTGACTTTC
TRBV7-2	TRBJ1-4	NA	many	CASSLDQGSEKLFF	TGTGCCAGCAGCTTAGACCAGGGCAGTGAAAAACTGTTTTTT